The source of this T cell receptor (beta chain) is a study of OX40 agonist ivuxolimab in advanced cancers. Overall study context: Averaging roughly 60 years in age, with a range of about 23 to 80, the cohort was 65% to 85% male. Prior anti-PD-1, anti-PD-L1 or anti-CTLA-4 therapy was allowed; approximately 40% had some.

Clones were read by immunoSEQ multiplex PCR, and TCRdb kept only the in-frame ones, dropping some. The sample contains fewer than 30,000 clones, over 70% of which appear only once. The input for sequencing was CD4+ or CD8+ T cells sorted from blood, taken in a trial of the OX40 agonist ivuxolimab. This clonotype originated in an adult with an advanced solid tumor such as melanoma, head and neck, liver or kidney cancer.

The CDR3 nucleotides read TGTGCCAGCACCCATAGGGGCACCGGGGAGCTGTTTTTT. This sequence encodes CASTHRGTGELFF. The V call is TRBV6-5, the J call TRBJ2-2, with D possibly being TRBD1 (5 bases). Per the germline V gene, CDR1 is MNHEY and CDR2 is SVGAGI. The CDR3 contains 13 residues. V lost 7 bases to trimming and J lost 4 bases, with 10 bases between them.